The 25 T cell receptor beta chains reported below all come from one sample, sequenced in a study of shared clonotypes between healthy human individuals. Some clones are missing from TCRdb's copy, which holds only in-frame ones; the method was immunoSEQ multiplex PCR. Among about 590,000 clones, nearly 97% were seen once, and the ten largest hold around 0.097%. Naive CD8 cells were CD45RO-negative, positively selected for CCR7, excluding terminally differentiated effector memory CD45RA+ cells. Source material: naive CD8+ T cells sorted from blood. All receptors derive from a woman in her twenties or thirties in good health.

This CDR3 is CASSSYMGTEAFF. In nucleotides, the CDR3 is TGTGCCAGCAGTTCCTATATGGGCACTGAAGCTTTCTTT. J is TRBJ1-1 and V is TRBV6-6; no clear D gene. The V end lost 4 bases, the J end lost 4 bases, and 10 bases lay between the germline ends. This CDR3 has 13 amino acids. Germline V gene data show CDR1 as MNHNY and CDR2 as SVGAGI (reference sequence).

The chain combines TRBV28 with TRBJ2-5, with TRBD2 matching over 13 bases. The CDR3 is 17 residues long. From germline, CDR1 is MDHEN and CDR2 SYDVKM. V gave up 8 bases and J gave up 4 bases; unmatched junction bases: 13. CDR3 residues: CASQLAGGPAFGETQYF. CDR3 nucleotides: TGTGCCAGCCAACTAGCGGGAGGGCCCGCGTTTGGAGAGACCCAGTACTTC.

J is TRBJ2-1 and V is TRBV19; unclear D gene. The germline V and J ends were trimmed by 1 base and 1 base, with 5 bases remaining between them. This CDR3 has 14 amino acids. In germline, CDR1 is LNHDA, CDR2 SQIVND (reference sequence). The chain's CDR3 is CASSIAQSYNEQFF. As DNA, the CDR3 is TGTGCCAGTAGTATAGCGCAATCCTACAATGAGCAGTTCTTC.

A note on this clone: The sample has other DNA sequences that encode this CDR3 too. The CDR3, as DNA: TGTGCCAGCAGCTTAGGAGGTTCTGGGGCCAACGTCCTGACTTTC. Translation gives CASSLGGSGANVLTF. The rearrangement uses TRBV7-6 and TRBJ2-6; no firm D call. Germline V gives CDR1 SGHVS, CDR2 FNYEAQ. The V end lost 1 base, the J end lost 1 base, and 5 bases lay between the germline ends. The CDR3 loop spans 15 amino acids. Looking up the rest from reference TRBV7-6 and TRBJ2-6 gives the full variable domain: GAGVSQSPRYKVTKRGQDVALRCDPISGHVSLYWYRQALGQGPEFLTYFNYEAQQDKSGLPNDRFSAERPEGSISTLTIQRTEQRDSAMYRCASSLGGSGANVLTFGAGSRLTVL.

The chain employs TRBV4-1 and TRBJ2-2; 12 bases agree with TRBD1. The CDR3 covers 16 residues. With 4 bases clipped from V and 7 bases from J, the junction kept 7 bases outside the gene matches. Germline V CDR1 and CDR2: MGHRA, YSYEKL. The CDR3: CASSLGTGGPGGELFF. The CDR3 DNA follows: TGCGCCAGCAGCCTCGGGACAGGGGGCCCGGGCGGGGAGCTGTTTTTT.

The genes are TRBV14 and TRBJ2-7; 10 bases map to TRBD2. Losses at the gene ends were 5 bases for V and 3 bases for J; bases not matched to a gene: 4. Per the germline V gene, CDR1 is SGHDN and CDR2 is FVKESK. CDR3 length: 14 amino acids. The CDR3: CASSSSGRHYEQYF. CDR3 nucleotide sequence: TGTGCCAGCAGCAGTAGCGGGAGGCACTACGAGCAGTACTTC.

This clone appeared once. V and J are TRBV19 and TRBJ2-3; the match to TRBD2 covers 8 bases. Germline assignment: CDR1 LNHDA and CDR2 SQIVND (reference sequence). The ends lost 3 bases at V and 5 bases at J; junction bases unmatched: 10. The CDR3 sequence is 16 residues long. CDR3 nucleotide sequence: TGTGCCAGTAGTATTGGAACTAGCGGATCAAAAGATACGCAGTATTTT. Protein sequence: CASSIGTSGSKDTQYF.

The rearrangement links TRBV27 to TRBJ2-1; TRBD2 matches 8 bases. This CDR3 contains 14 residues. Germline V lookup: CDR1 MNHEY, CDR2 SMNVEV (reference sequence). J was trimmed by 8 bases and V by 6 bases; bases with no gene match: 9. CDR3 in DNA: TGTGCCAGCAGACCGGGACTAGTAGTTCATGAGCAGTTCTTC. Residues: CASRPGLVVHEQFF.

CDR3 sequence (DNA): TGCAGTGCTGCATACAATGAGCAGTTCTTC. Amino acid sequence: CSAAYNEQFF. The rearrangement joins TRBV20-1 to TRBJ2-1; no firm D call. Trimming left V 5 bases short and J 4 bases short, with 3 bases between. Germline loops: CDR1 DFQATT, CDR2 SNEGSKA (reference sequence). This CDR3 region has 10 residues.

The V gene is TRBV7-9, the J gene TRBJ1-4; D ambiguous. The germline CDR1 and CDR2 sequences are SEHNR and FQNEAQ (reference sequence). The CDR3 extends over 16 amino acids. V shed 2 bases and J shed 1 base, with 11 bases lying between them. As DNA, the CDR3 is TGTGCCAGCAGCTTAAGTTCGGCCAGAACTAATGAAAAACTGTTTTTT. It codes for CASSLSSARTNEKLFF. Drawing the rest from reference TRBV7-9 and TRBJ1-4, the complete variable domain is DTGVSQNPRHKITKRGQNVTFRCDPISEHNRLYWYRQTLGQGPEFLTYFQNEAQLEKSRLLSDRFSAERPKGSFSTLEIQRTEQGDSAMYLCASSLSSARTNEKLFFGSGTQLSVL.

The chain links TRBV5-1 to TRBJ2-1, with TRBD2 matching over 13 bases. This CDR3 contains 19 residues. From germline, CDR1 is SGHRS and CDR2 YFSETQ. V lost 4 bases, J lost 1 base, and 11 bases stayed unmatched. Here the CDR3 reads CASSKLAGGPGPSYNEQFF. The CDR3, as DNA: TGCGCCAGCAGCAAACTAGCGGGAGGGCCAGGGCCTTCCTACAATGAGCAGTTCTTC. Complete variable domain (other parts from reference TRBV5-1 and TRBJ2-1): KAGVTQTPRYLIKTRGQQVTLSCSPISGHRSVSWYQQTPGQGLQFLFEYFSETQRNKGNFPGRFSGRQFSNSRSEMNVSTLELGDSALYLCASSKLAGGPGPSYNEQFFGPGTRLTVL.

The chain links TRBV7-7 to TRBJ2-1; 8 bases align to TRBD2. CDR3 length equals 15 residues. V lost 6 bases to trimming and J lost 7 bases; unmatched junction nucleotides: 11. From germline, CDR1 is SSHAT and CDR2 FNYEAQ (reference sequence). The DNA of the CDR3 is TGTGCCAGCAGTTCGACTAGCGAAGGGGATAATGAGCAGTTCTTC. It translates to CASSSTSEGDNEQFF.

The chain is built from TRBV27 and TRBJ2-3; 7 nucleotides match TRBD2. This CDR3 contains 15 residues. Looked up from germline, CDR1 is MNHEY and CDR2 is SMNVEV (reference sequence). V was clipped by 3 bases and J by 1 base; unmatched bases: 4. CDR3 in DNA: TGTGCCAGCAGTTTTTTCCGGGGGGGCACAGATACGCAGTATTTT. Protein sequence: CASSFFRGGTDTQYF.

This rearrangement joins TRBV6-1 to TRBJ2-2, with 7 bases aligning to TRBD2. Germline-derived CDR1 and CDR2 are MNHNS and SASEGT. The CDR3 loop spans 15 amino acids. V lost 1 base, J lost 5 bases, and 4 bases stayed unmatched. The CDR3 reads CASSEVTSPTGELFF. The CDR3 nucleotides are TGTGCCAGCAGTGAAGTGACTAGCCCTACCGGGGAGCTGTTTTTT.

The chain recombines TRBV9 with TRBJ2-7; 8 positions match TRBD2. Trimming took 0 bases from V and 0 from J; bases not matched to a gene: 2. Germline CDR1 is SGDLS and CDR2 is YYNGEE. The CDR3 runs to 15 residues. The CDR3 sequence is CASSVGTSLSYEQYF. In DNA, the CDR3 is TGTGCCAGCAGCGTAGGGACTAGCCTCTCCTACGAGCAGTACTTC. Drawing the rest from reference TRBV9 and TRBJ2-7, the complete variable domain is DSGVTQTPKHLITATGQRVTLRCSPRSGDLSVYWYQQSLDQGLQFLIQYYNGEERAKGNILERFSAQQFPDLHSELNLSSLELGDSALYFCASSVGTSLSYEQYFGPGTRLTVT.

The chain recombines TRBV7-9 with TRBJ2-3; D uncertain. Trimming removed 5 bases at V and 4 bases at J, with 13 bases between. The CDR3 loop spans 14 amino acids. CDR1 is SEHNR and CDR2 is FQNEAQ in the germline V gene (reference sequence). CDR3 loop: CASSTMTRSDTQYF. DNA of the CDR3: TGTGCCAGCAGCACAATGACGCGTTCAGATACGCAGTATTTT.

V is TRBV21-1 and J is TRBJ2-7; the table assigns TRBD2, which was not confirmed against the DNA. TRBV21-1 has pseudogene status. This CDR3 has 18 amino acids. CDR3 nucleotides: TGTGCCAGCAGCAATTGTTACTGGACTAGCGGGAGAATTGAGGAGCAGTACTTC. Its protein is CASSNCYWTSGRIEEQYF.

This clone appeared once. The chain combines TRBV4-3 with TRBJ1-1, with D possibly TRBD1 on 5 matching bases. Germline-derived CDR1 and CDR2 are LGHNA and YSLEER. The CDR3 is made up of 14 amino acids. Trimming stripped 4 bases from V and 5 bases from J, with 14 bases between. The CDR3 sequence is CASSLLPQGTEAFF. The CDR3 DNA reads TGCGCCAGCAGCCTCTTACCCCAGGGTACTGAAGCTTTCTTT.

The chain uses TRBV15 and TRBJ2-6; 10 positions agree with TRBD1. CDR3 length: 16 residues. Germline V gene data show CDR1 as LNHNV and CDR2 as YYDKDF (reference sequence). V trimming: 8 bases; J trimming: 0 bases; junction bases outside the gene matches: 4. CDR3 loop: CATETGGGSGANVLTF. CDR3 DNA sequence: TGTGCCACCGAGACAGGGGGCGGCTCTGGGGCCAACGTCCTGACTTTC.

Written as DNA, the CDR3 is TGTGCCAGCACCGACTGGTATGAGCAGTTCTTC. Protein sequence: CASTDWYEQFF. The chain combines TRBV6-1 with TRBJ2-1, with D uncertain. This CDR3 contains 11 residues. Trimming shortened V by 7 bases and J by 8 bases, and 9 bases separated the two germline ends. Germline V gives CDR1 MNHNS, CDR2 SASEGT.

This chain links TRBV30 with TRBJ2-5, with D hard to call. Germline V gene data show CDR1 as GTSNPN and CDR2 as SVGIG (reference sequence). V shed 2 bases and J shed 5 bases, with 6 bases lying between them. The CDR3 contains 11 residues. CDR3 sequence (DNA): TGTGCCTGGAGTTTGACGGAGACCCAGTACTTC. Protein: CAWSLTETQYF.

This chain joins TRBV27 and TRBJ1-1, with a possible D match to TRBD1 (5 bases). The CDR3 length is 13 residues. The germline V gene has CDR1 MNHEY and CDR2 SMNVEV (reference sequence). V was pared by 3 bases and J by 8 bases, with 13 bases between. The CDR3 protein is CASSFSSQGEAFF. The CDR3 DNA reads as TGTGCCAGCAGTTTCTCCAGCCAGGGAGAAGCTTTCTTT.

The chain uses TRBV25-1 and TRBJ1-4; possible D gene TRBD1, 5 bases. V was shortened by 1 base and J by 7 bases, with 13 bases between the two germline ends. CDR1 and CDR2 (germline): MGHDK, SYGVNS. The CDR3 contains 15 residues. The CDR3 DNA reads as TGTGCCAGCAGTGAATTTAGGGGTATGGGTGAAAAACTGTTTTTT. It specifies CASSEFRGMGEKLFF.

The chain has TRBV27 and TRBJ2-7; no definite D call. Trimming took 3 bases from V and 2 from J, leaving 8 bases between them. Germline V gene sequence: CDR1 MNHEY, CDR2 SMNVEV (reference sequence). This CDR3 has 13 amino acids. The CDR3, as DNA: TGTGCCAGCAGTTTTAACCCCACCTACGAGCAGTACTTC. Protein product: CASSFNPTYEQYF.

The chain employs TRBV5-1 and TRBJ2-5, with 13 positions matching TRBD2. Germline V gene lookup returns CDR1 SGHRS and CDR2 YFSETQ. Trimming at V came to 3 bases and at J to 5 bases, leaving 7 bases not matched to a gene. CDR3 length: 16 amino acids. DNA of the CDR3: TGCGCCAGCAGCTCGGGGACTAGCGGGACTCAGGAGACCCAGTACTTC. It encodes CASSSGTSGTQETQYF.